A single sample is the source of the 14 T cell receptor beta chains below, sequenced in a study of blood T cells in healthy people across ages. Together with a sample-barcoded 5' primer, a J-beta primer mix was included in a second PCR lasting roughly 6 to 12 cycles. TCRdb analysed the 5' RACE reads with MiXCR anew, one entry per CDR3 protein. Of roughly 1.6 million distinct CDR3 sequences in the sample, around 36% are singletons; the top ten hold 10% to 12%. Sequenced: blood. The source is a woman aged 25 to 39 in good health.

In this sample, this clonotype turned up a few times. A much larger clone sits a single nucleotide away, making a read error possible. V is TRBV29-1 and J is TRBJ2-6, with D possibly TRBD1 on 6 matching bases. This CDR3 has 13 amino acids. CDR1 SQVTM and CDR2 ANQGSEA come from the germline V gene. The CDR3 DNA sequence: TGCAGCGTTGAGGGGGCCGGGGCCAGCGTCCTGACTTTC. Protein: CSVEGAGASVLTF.

This rearrangement joins TRBV20-1 to TRBJ1-1, with 7 bases matching TRBD1. Germline V lookup: CDR1 DFQATT, CDR2 SNEGSKA (reference sequence). The CDR3 consists of 12 residues. Trimming cost V 6 bases and J 4 bases; bases outside gene matches: 5. Here the CDR3 DNA reads TGCAGTGCCCCTGCAGGGGGCACTGAAGCTTTCTTT. It codes for CSAPAGGTEAFF.

Many counts were recorded for this clonotype. V usage is TRBV7-9 and J usage is TRBJ1-1, with D perhaps TRBD1 (5 bases). This CDR3 region has 12 residues. Germline CDR1 and CDR2: SEHNR and FQNEAQ (reference sequence). Between the trimmed V and J ends, which lost 1 base and 6 bases, there was a span of 6 bases. The CDR3 loop is CASSLGGAEAFF. The CDR3 nucleotides read TGTGCCAGCAGCTTAGGAGGGGCTGAAGCTTTCTTT.

This clonotype has just a few counts. The J gene is TRBJ2-1, the V gene TRBV10-1; D is unclear. CDR1 WNHNN and CDR2 SYGVQD come from the germline V gene (reference sequence). Trimming shortened V by 6 bases and J by 7 bases, and 16 bases separated the two germline ends. The CDR3 totals 14 residues. The CDR3 DNA is TGCGCCAGCAGCGGCCCCACCGGTGAGAATGAGCAGTTCTTC. It is translated as CASSGPTGENEQFF.

This rearrangement joins TRBV6-2 or TRBV6-3 to TRBJ1-2; 7 nucleotides align to TRBD1. CDR1 MNHEY and CDR2 SVGEGT come from the germline V gene. The V and J ends lost 6 bases and 7 bases, in that order; junction bases with no gene match: 5. There are 12 residues in the CDR3. The CDR3 sequence: CASRGQTFGYTF. The CDR3 DNA reads as TGTGCCAGCAGGGGACAGACGTTTGGCTACACCTTC.

This clonotype was counted a few times. J is TRBJ2-1 and V is TRBV24-1, with a weak D call TRBD2 (6 bases). Trimming pared 6 bases from V and 9 bases from J, leaving 11 bases between. Germline lookup yields CDR1 KGHDR and CDR2 SFDVKD. The CDR3 loop spans 12 amino acids. The CDR3 DNA is TGTGCCACCAGTATTAGCGGAAGTGAGCAGTTCTTC. It yields the protein CATSISGSEQFF.

The chain couples TRBV7-9 to TRBJ2-3, with 12 bases aligning to TRBD2. There are 17 residues in the CDR3. The junction had 7 bases not matched to a gene; V was cut back by 4 bases and J by 2 bases. CDR1 SEHNR and CDR2 FQNEAQ come from the germline V gene (reference sequence). CDR3 sequence (DNA): TGTGCCAGCAGCTATGTCGGACTAGCGGGAAACACAGATACGCAGTATTTT. This codes for CASSYVGLAGNTDTQYF.

This clonotype appeared many times. The chain recombines TRBV24-1 with TRBJ2-1, with 15 bases that match TRBD2. Looked up from germline, CDR1 is KGHDR and CDR2 is SFDVKD. This CDR3 comprises 20 residues. Trimming removed 4 bases from V and 5 bases from J; junction bases left unmatched: 14. The CDR3 protein is CATSDRTSGRALLGDNEQFF. For the CDR3, the DNA is TGTGCCACCAGTGACCGGACTAGCGGGAGGGCCCTGCTGGGAGACAATGAGCAGTTCTTC.

This clonotype was observed many times. Germline is not matched at one junction end, which may reflect a read error. The CDR3 region is CASSRGTSGQETQYF. CDR3 bases: TGTGCCAGCAGTCGCGGGACTAGCGGCCAAGAGACCCAGTACTTC. V is TRBV5-1 and J is TRBJ2-5, with TRBD2 identical over 11 bases. The CDR3 length is 15 residues. CDR1 is SGHRS, CDR2 YFSETQ, per germline.

The rearrangement joins TRBV6-2 or TRBV6-3 to TRBJ2-1, with TRBD2 matching 10 bases. With 2 bases clipped from V and 4 bases from J, the junction kept 2 bases outside the gene matches. Germline V gives CDR1 MNHEY, CDR2 SVGEGT. This CDR3 contains 15 residues. The CDR3 nucleotides read TGTGCCAGCAGTTACCTTAGCGGGGGGTACAATGAGCAGTTCTTC. This encodes CASSYLSGGYNEQFF.

The rearrangement joins TRBV28 to TRBJ2-7, with D hard to call. Trimming stripped 3 bases from V and 0 bases from J, with 15 bases between. The CDR3 contains 16 residues. Germline-derived CDR1 and CDR2 are MDHEN and SYDVKM. The CDR3 bases are TGTGCCAGCAGTTTTGAAGCGCGCATTAGCTCCTACGAGCAGTACTTC. Translation: CASSFEARISSYEQYF.

CDR3: CSARDPQGFEQYF. CDR3 in DNA: TGCAGTGCTAGAGATCCCCAGGGTTTCGAGCAGTACTTC. The chain links TRBV20-1 to TRBJ2-7; TRBD1 might be the D (5 bases). CDR1 and CDR2 (germline): DFQATT, SNEGSKA (reference sequence). V was shortened by 0 bases and J by 6 bases, with 12 bases between the two germline ends. The CDR3 is made up of 13 amino acids.

Only a few counts were recorded for this clonotype. The rearrangement joins TRBV9 to TRBJ1-1; D remains ambiguous. The CDR3 consists of 14 residues. Germline CDR1 is SGDLS and CDR2 is YYNGEE. Trimming shortened V by 5 bases and J by 0 bases, and 11 bases separated the two germline ends. The CDR3 DNA reads TGTGCCAGCAGTCTACACTCAATGAACACTGAAGCTTTCTTT. Amino acids: CASSLHSMNTEAFF. Drawing the rest from reference TRBV9 and TRBJ1-1, the complete variable domain is DSGVTQTPKHLITATGQRVTLRCSPRSGDLSVYWYQQSLDQGLQFLIQYYNGEERAKGNILERFSAQQFPDLHSELNLSSLELGDSALYFCASSLHSMNTEAFFGQGTRLTVV.

To note about this clonotype: A much larger clonotype is one base distant, so this may be a read error. The V call is TRBV7-9, the J call TRBJ2-3; a possible D gene is TRBD1 (5 bases). The CDR3 runs to 19 residues. Germline CDR1 reads SEHNR; CDR2 reads FQNEAQ (reference sequence). The DNA for the CDR3 is TGTGCCGGCAGCTTAGTCGCAGGGTCGGCAGCCCACGGCACAGATACGCAGTATTTT. Translation: CAGSLVAGSAAHGTDTQYF.